Sequencing of this TCR beta chain was carried out in a study of T cells after yellow fever vaccination. Study summary: Preparation used SMART-Seq v4 Ultra Low Input for the low-cell-number fractions.

TCRdb analysed the 5' RACE reads with MiXCR anew, one entry per CDR3 protein. The profile covers more than 200,000 distinct CDR3 sequences, with more than 3.5% appearing a single time and 19% taken by the ten largest. The CDR3 totals 18 residues. J gave up 1 base and V 4 bases, and 12 bases lay outside the gene matches. CDR1 is SGHRS and CDR2 is YFSETQ in the germline V gene. Study findings and constraints: A large majority of primary-vaccination clones showed up again after the booster (roughly 95% CD4, about 87% CD8).

This clonotype was recorded many times. Its antigen is still unknown. The sequences come from PBMCs, collected 15 days after the yellow fever booster vaccination. The V call is TRBV5-1, the J call TRBJ2-7, with 12 nucleotides matching TRBD2. This receptor was obtained from a man between 18 and 35 years old who received the YFV17D yellow fever vaccine. CDR3 in DNA: TGCGCCAGCAGCCCCTCACTAGCGGGGGGAACCATTTCCTACGAGCAGTACTTC. This encodes CASSPSLAGGTISYEQYF.